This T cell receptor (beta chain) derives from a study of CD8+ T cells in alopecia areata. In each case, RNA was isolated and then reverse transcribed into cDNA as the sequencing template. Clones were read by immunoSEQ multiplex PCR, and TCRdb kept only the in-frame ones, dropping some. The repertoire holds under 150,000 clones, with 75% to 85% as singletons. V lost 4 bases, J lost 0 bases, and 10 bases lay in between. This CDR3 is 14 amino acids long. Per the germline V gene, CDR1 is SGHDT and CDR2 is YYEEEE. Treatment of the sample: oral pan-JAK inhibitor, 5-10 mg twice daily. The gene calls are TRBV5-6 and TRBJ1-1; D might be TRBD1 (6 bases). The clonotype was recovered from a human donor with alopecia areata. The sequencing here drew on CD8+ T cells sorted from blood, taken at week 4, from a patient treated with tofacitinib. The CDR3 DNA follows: TGTGCCAGCAGCAGAAACAGGGTGAACACTGAAGCTTTCTTT. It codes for CASSRNRVNTEAFF.